Described below is a single TCR beta chain sequence and its context. Its antigen is not identified. Trimming removed 6 bases from V and 0 bases from J, with 17 bases in between. Germline V gene data show CDR1 as LNHDA and CDR2 as SQIVND (reference sequence). This CDR3 has 16 residues. This sample stems from a study of T cell responses to AZD1222 COVID-19 vaccine. Study-level findings and limits: Regions 160-218 and 743-854 held dominance among vaccine-associated CD4 TCRs, which spanned spike.

Pooling was applied to second doses at about 4 or about 12 weeks. The data were produced by immunoSEQ multiplex PCR, yet TCRdb's version contains in-frame clones alone and is incomplete. Of approximately 150,000 clones listed, roughly 90% are singletons. The chain couples TRBV19 to TRBJ1-1; D perhaps matches TRBD1 (5 bases). This receptor was identified in an adult who received the AZD1222 COVID-19 vaccine. Here the sequenced sample was peripheral blood, taken 28 days after the second AZD1222 dose. DNA of the CDR3: TGTGCCAGTAGCAACCCTCCGACAGTAATGAACACTGAAGCTTTCTTT. This sequence encodes CASSNPPTVMNTEAFF. Together with reference TRBV19 and TRBJ1-1, the CDR3 gives the full variable domain: DGGITQSPKYLFRKEGQNVTLSCEQNLNHDAMYWYRQDPGQGLRLIYYSQIVNDFQKGDIAEGYSVSREKKESFPLTVTSAQKNPTAFYLCASSNPPTVMNTEAFFGQGTRLTVV.